The clone carrying this T cell receptor (beta chain) is medium-sized (0.01 to 0.1%) in the sample. Its cognate antigen is unknown. These data are taken from a study of prognosis after radiotherapy for stage I lung cancer. At each of two time points, approximately 6.3 milliliters of venous blood were taken. The J segment lost 8 bases and the V segment lost 5 bases, leaving 15 bases of the junction unmatched. Per the germline V gene, CDR1 is DFQATT and CDR2 is SNEGSKA (reference sequence). There are 15 residues in the CDR3. Study-level points and caveats: Counted unique TCR clones declined after stereotactic body radiation therapy (median 10,088 versus 6,861).

The TCR beta CDR3 region was amplified from genomic DNA, with two rounds of multiplex PCR being used for the amplification. Amplification in first-round PCR relied on primers specific to each TRBV and TRBJ gene. One entry per CDR3 protein results from TCRdb running MiXCR on the multiplex PCR reads. The repertoire has 20,000 or so distinct CDR3 sequences, around 26% of them found once; the top ten carry around a fifth. The sample consisted of PBMCs, taken before or after stereotactic body radiation therapy (not recorded which). The chain carries TRBV20-1 and TRBJ2-1; 7 bases match TRBD2. This receptor was obtained from a donor of 50 years or more with non-small cell lung cancer. CDR3 region: CSAPARAGVVDEQFF. DNA of the CDR3: TGCAGTGCTCCCGCTAGGGCGGGAGTGGTCGATGAGCAGTTCTTC.